These T cell receptor beta chains were read from a single sample in a study of tumor-infiltrating lymphocytes in primary liver carcinoma. TCRdb reprocessed the multiplex PCR reads with MiXCR, giving one entry per CDR3 protein. Of approximately 24,000 distinct CDR3 sequences in the sample, approximately 78% are singletons; the top ten hold just over 45%. Sequenced sample: liver tumor tissue from sampling region 3. These receptors were collected from a man aged 40-49 years with primary liver carcinoma and hepatitis B virus infection. Each CDR3 is given without its conserved first and last residue. The order of the fields is V gene, D gene, CDR3 protein. The D gene is left open where the match is weak.

TRBV11-1 | NA | TSSGLVEVEIQY
TRBV4-1 | NA | ASSREVADGVLPQH
TRBV11-2 | TRBD2 | ASSTGASGTDTQY
TRBV5-1 | NA | ASSLDCRPNTEAF
TRBV5-5 | NA | SSSLEQHLTRPYEQY
TRBV12-3/TRBV12-4 | NA | ASSLIGSGGSYEQY
TRBV4-2 | NA | ASSQEKGATDPQY
TRBV12-3/TRBV12-4 | TRBD1 | ASRPQGARGSEHY
TRBV5-4 | TRBD2 | AGNPGLAETYEQY
TRBV11-2 | NA | VSSTPPQVRKDFQETQY
TRBV25-1 | TRBD1 | ASSEGRQGVEKLF
TRBV28 | TRBD2 | ASNLTSGGSYNEQF
TRBV7-9 | TRBD1 | ASTKRLDRGLKGF
TRBV5-6 | TRBD2 | ASSLSGGHETQY
TRBV5-5 | NA | ASSATGTYTDTQY
TRBV5-1 | NA | ASSLATSPPYVQY
TRBV6-1 | NA | ASGERGGQYEQF
TRBV4-1 | TRBD1 | ARSHHLQGADSPLH
TRBV11-2 | NA | ASSLALGGANTEEPV
TRBV24-1 | NA | ATSDSMGTQY
TRBV2 | NA | ASSRLGTQY
TRBV10-3 | NA | AISEYEGDQLRH
TRBV3-1 | NA | ASSPPGLPYEQY
TRBV13 | NA | ASSLTRRGGDETQY
TRBV6-5 | TRBD1 | ASSYWGTGTVDSPLH
TRBV4-2 | TRBD1 | ASSQGEGLGQLSNRPRH
TRBV20-1 | TRBD2 | SVGLAGRYEQY
TRBV7-9 | NA | ASNLPYQGPKTNDQF
TRBV5-1 | NA | ASSLRTLNIQY
TRBV4-1 | TRBD1 | ASSHAGDSETF
TRBV11-1 | TRBD1 | ASSLTPPGQGNDELF
TRBV28 | NA | ASAQGPFNEKLF
TRBV12-3/TRBV12-4 | NA | ASGLPPRRYT
TRBV5-1 | TRBD2 | ASSLGAGDWGDTQC
TRBV30 | TRBD2 | AWSVRTSGPNTGELF
TRBV10-3 | NA | AISRSSGQETHY
TRBV10-3 | NA | AIGECVGDQPQH
TRBV4-3 | NA | TSSQDLGVELV
TRBV10-3 | TRBD1 | ANRDSNNEQF
TRBV28 | TRBD1 | AIIRTGESYEQY
TRBV6-5 | NA | ASSYSRANEEF
TRBV11-1 | NA | TSSAGFSMITEAF
TRBV6-1 | NA | PSSGGAGDSNQPQH